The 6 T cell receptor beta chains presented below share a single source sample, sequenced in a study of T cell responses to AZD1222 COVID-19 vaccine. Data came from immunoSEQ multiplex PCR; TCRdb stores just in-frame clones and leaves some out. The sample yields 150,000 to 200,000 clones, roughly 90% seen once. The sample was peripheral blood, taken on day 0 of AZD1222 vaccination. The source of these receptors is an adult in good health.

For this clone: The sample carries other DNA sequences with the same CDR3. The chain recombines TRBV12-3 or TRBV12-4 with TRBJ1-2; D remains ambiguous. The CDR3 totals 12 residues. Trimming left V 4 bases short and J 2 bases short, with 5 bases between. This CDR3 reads CASSSENYGYTF. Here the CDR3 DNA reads TGTGCCAGCAGTTCCGAAAACTATGGCTACACCTTC.

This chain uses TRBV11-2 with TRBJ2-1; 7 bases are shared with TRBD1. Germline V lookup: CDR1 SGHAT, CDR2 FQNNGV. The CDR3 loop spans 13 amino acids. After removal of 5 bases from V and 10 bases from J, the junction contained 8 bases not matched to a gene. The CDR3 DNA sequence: TGTGCCAGCAGCGATGACAGGGTGCGGGAGCAGTTCTTC. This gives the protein CASSDDRVREQFF.

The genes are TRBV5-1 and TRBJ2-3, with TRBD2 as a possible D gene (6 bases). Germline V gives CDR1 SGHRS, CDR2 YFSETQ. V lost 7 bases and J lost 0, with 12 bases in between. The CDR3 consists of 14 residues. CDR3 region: CASGTATSTDTQYF. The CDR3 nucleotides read TGCGCCAGCGGGACTGCGACTAGCACAGATACGCAGTATTTT.

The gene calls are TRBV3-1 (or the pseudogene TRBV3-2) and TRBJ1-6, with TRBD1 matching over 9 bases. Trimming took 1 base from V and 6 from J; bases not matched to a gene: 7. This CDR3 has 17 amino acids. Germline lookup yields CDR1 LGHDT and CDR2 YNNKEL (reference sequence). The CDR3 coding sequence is TGTGCCAGCAGCCAAGGCGCGGGACAGGGTTTTAATTCACCCCTCCACTTT. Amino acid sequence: CASSQGAGQGFNSPLHF.

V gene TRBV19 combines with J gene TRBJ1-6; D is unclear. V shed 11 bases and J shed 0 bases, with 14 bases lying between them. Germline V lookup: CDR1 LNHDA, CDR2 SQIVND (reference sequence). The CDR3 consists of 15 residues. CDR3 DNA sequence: TGTGCCGCCCAAGAGGTGGGCTCCTATAATTCACCCCTCCACTTT. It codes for CAAQEVGSYNSPLHF.

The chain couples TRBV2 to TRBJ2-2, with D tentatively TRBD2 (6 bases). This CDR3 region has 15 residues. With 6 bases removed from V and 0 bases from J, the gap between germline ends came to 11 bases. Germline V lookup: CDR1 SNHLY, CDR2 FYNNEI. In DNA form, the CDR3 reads TGTGCCAGCAGGACGACTAGGACGAACACCGGGGAGCTGTTTTTT. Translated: CASRTTRTNTGELFF.